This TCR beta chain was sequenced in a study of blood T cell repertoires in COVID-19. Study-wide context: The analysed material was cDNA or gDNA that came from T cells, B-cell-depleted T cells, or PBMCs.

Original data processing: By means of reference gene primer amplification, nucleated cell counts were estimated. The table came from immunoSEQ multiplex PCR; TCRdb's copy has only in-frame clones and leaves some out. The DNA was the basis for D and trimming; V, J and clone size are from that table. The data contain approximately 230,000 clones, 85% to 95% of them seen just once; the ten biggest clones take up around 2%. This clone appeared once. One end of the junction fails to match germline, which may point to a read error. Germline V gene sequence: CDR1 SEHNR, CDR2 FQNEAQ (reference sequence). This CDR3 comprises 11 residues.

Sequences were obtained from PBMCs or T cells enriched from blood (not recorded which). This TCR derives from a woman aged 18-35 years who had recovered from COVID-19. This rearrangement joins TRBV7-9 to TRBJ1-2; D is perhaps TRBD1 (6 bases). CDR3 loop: CASDRTYDYTF. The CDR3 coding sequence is TGTGCCAGCGACAGGACCTATGACTACACCTTC. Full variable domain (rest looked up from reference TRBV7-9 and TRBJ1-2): DTGVSQNPRHKITKRGQNVTFRCDPISEHNRLYWYRQTLGQGPEFLTYFQNEAQLEKSRLLSDRFSAERPKGSFSTLEIQRTEQGDSAMYLCASDRTYDYTFGSGTRLTVV.